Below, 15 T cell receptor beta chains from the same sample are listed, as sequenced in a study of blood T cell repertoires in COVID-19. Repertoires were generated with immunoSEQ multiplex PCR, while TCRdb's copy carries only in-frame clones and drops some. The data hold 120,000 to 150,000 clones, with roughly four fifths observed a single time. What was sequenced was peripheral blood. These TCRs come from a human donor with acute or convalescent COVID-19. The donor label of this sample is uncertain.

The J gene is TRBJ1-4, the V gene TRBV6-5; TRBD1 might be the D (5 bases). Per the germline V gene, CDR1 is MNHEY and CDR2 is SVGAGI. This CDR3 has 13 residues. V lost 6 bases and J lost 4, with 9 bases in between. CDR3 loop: CASSRANNEKLFF. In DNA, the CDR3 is TGTGCCAGCAGCAGGGCTAATAATGAAAAACTGTTTTTT.

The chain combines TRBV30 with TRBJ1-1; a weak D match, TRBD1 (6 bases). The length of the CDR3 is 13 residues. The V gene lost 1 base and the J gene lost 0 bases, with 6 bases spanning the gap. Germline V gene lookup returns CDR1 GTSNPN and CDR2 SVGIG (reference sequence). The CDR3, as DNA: TGTGCCTGGAGTGGGGACATGAACACTGAAGCTTTCTTT. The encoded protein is CAWSGDMNTEAFF.

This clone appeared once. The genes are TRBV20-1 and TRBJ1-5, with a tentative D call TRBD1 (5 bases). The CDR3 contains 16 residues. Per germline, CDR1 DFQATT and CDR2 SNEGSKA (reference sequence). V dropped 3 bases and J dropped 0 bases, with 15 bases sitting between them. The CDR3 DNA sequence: TGCAGTGCTAGTAAGGCAGGGCGGACTAGCAATCAGCCCCAGCATTTT. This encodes CSASKAGRTSNQPQHF.

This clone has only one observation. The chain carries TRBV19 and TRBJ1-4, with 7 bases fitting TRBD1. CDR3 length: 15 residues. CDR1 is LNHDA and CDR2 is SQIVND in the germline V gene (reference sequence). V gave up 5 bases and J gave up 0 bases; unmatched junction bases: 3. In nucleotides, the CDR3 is TGTGCCAGTAGTTTGGGACAGCCAACTAATGAAAAACTGTTTTTT. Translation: CASSLGQPTNEKLFF.

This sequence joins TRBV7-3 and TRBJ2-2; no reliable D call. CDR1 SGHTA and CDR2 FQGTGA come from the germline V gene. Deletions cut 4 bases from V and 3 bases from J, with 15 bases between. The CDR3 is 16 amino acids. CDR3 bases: TGTGCCAGCAGCTCGACCCCCACAGCCGACACCGGGGAGCTGTTTTTT. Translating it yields CASSSTPTADTGELFF.

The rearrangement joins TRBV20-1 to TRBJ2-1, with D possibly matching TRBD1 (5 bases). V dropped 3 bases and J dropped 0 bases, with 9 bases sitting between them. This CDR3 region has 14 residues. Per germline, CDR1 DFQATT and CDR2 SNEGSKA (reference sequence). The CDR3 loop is CSASAGNSYNEQFF. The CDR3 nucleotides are TGCAGTGCTAGTGCAGGGAACTCCTACAATGAGCAGTTCTTC.

The CDR3 nucleotides read TGTGCCAGCAGCCCTAGCGGGGGAGCCAACAATGAGCAGTTCTTC. It translates to CASSPSGGANNEQFF. The chain uses TRBV4-2 and TRBJ2-1, with 10 bases aligning to TRBD2. Trimming at V came to 4 bases and at J to 5 bases, leaving 5 bases not matched to a gene. The CDR3 spans 15 residues. CDR1 LGHNA and CDR2 YNFKEQ come from the germline V gene.

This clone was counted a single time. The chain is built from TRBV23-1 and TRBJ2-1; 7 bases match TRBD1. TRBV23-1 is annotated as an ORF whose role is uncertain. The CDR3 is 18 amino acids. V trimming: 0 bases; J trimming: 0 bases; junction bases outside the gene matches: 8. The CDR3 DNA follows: TGCGCCAGCAGTCAATCGAGGAGTGCAGGGGGCTCCTACAATGAGCAGTTCTTC. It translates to CASSQSRSAGGSYNEQFF.

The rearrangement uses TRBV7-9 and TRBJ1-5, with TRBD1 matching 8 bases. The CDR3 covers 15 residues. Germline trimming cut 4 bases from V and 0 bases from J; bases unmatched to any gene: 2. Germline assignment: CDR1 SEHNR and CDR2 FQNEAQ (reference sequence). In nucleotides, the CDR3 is TGTGCCAGCAGCTCTCAGGGGGCTAGCAATCAGCCCCAGCATTTT. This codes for CASSSQGASNQPQHF. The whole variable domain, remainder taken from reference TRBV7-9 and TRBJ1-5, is DTGVSQNPRHKITKRGQNVTFRCDPISEHNRLYWYRQTLGQGPEFLTYFQNEAQLEKSRLLSDRFSAERPKGSFSTLEIQRTEQGDSAMYLCASSSQGASNQPQHFGDGTRLSIL.

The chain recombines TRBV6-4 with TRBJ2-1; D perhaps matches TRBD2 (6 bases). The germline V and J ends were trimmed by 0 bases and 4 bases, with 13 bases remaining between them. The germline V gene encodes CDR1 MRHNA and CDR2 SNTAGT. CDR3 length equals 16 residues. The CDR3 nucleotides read TGTGCCAGCAGTGACTCCACTAGCCCACCGTACAATGAGCAGTTCTTC. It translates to CASSDSTSPPYNEQFF.

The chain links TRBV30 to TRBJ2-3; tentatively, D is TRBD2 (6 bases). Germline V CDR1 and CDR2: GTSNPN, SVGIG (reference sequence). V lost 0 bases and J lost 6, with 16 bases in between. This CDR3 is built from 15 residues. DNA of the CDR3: TGTGCCTGGAGTGTGGCTTTGGGGGGAATGGATACGCAGTATTTT. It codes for CAWSVALGGMDTQYF.

The CDR3 region is CASSSLAGVEETQYF. The CDR3 DNA reads TGCGCCAGCAGCTCTCTAGCGGGGGTTGAGGAGACCCAGTACTTC. The V and J genes are TRBV5-1 and TRBJ2-5, with 10 nucleotides matching TRBD2. CDR1 is SGHRS, CDR2 YFSETQ, per germline. Germline trimming cut 3 bases from V and 5 bases from J; bases unmatched to any gene: 7. The CDR3 contains 15 residues.

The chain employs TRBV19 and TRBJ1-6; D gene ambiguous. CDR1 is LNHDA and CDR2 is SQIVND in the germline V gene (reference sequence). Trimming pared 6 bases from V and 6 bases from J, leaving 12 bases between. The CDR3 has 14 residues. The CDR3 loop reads CASSRTGFNSPLHF. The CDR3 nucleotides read TGTGCCAGTAGCAGGACTGGGTTTAATTCACCCCTCCACTTT.

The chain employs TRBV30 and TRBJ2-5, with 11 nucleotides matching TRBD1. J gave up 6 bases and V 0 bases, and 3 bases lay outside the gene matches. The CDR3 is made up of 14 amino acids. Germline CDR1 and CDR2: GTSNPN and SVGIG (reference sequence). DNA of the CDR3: TGTGCCTGGAGTGTCGGACAGGGGGCAAAGACCCAGTACTTC. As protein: CAWSVGQGAKTQYF.

CDR3 region: CASSVGQRGGRETQYF. Here the CDR3 DNA reads TGTGCCAGCAGCGTAGGCCAGCGGGGGGGCCGGGAGACCCAGTACTTC. The chain combines TRBV9 with TRBJ2-5, with 10 nucleotides matching TRBD2. The V segment lost 0 bases and the J segment 5 bases; nucleotides outside the gene matches: 7. From germline, CDR1 is SGDLS and CDR2 YYNGEE. This CDR3 is built from 16 residues.